These 15 T cell receptor beta chains were sequenced from one sample in a study of cytomegalovirus exposure and HLA in healthy donors. The PCR contained 60 Vbeta and 13 Jbeta primers. The data were produced by immunoSEQ multiplex PCR, yet TCRdb's version contains in-frame clones alone and is incomplete. The repertoire includes around 170,000 clones, 82% of them detected once, and 1.5% to 1.7% sits in the top ten. Sequenced input: PBMCs. These receptors were obtained from a man aged 35 to 55 in good health and CMV-seronegative.

The V gene is TRBV5-8, the J gene TRBJ2-1; 10 bases align to TRBD2. The CDR3 is 17 residues long. Looked up from germline, CDR1 is SGHTS and CDR2 is YDEGEE. V gave up 4 bases and J gave up 3 bases; unmatched junction bases: 10. The CDR3 nucleotides are TGTGCCAGCAGCCCGCCGAGCGGGAGGGCCCTCTACAATGAGCAGTTCTTC. Translated: CASSPPSGRALYNEQFF. Combining the CDR3 with reference TRBV5-8 and TRBJ2-1 gives the whole variable domain EAGVTQSPTHLIKTRGQQATLRCSPISGHTSVYWYQQALGLGLQFLLWYDEGEERNRGNFPPRFSGRQFPNYSSELNVNALELEDSALYLCASSPPSGRALYNEQFFGPGTRLTVL.

The chain recombines TRBV7-8 with TRBJ1-2, with D perhaps matching TRBD1 (5 bases). CDR3 length equals 15 residues. CDR1 is SGHVS, CDR2 FQNEAQ, per germline. Trimming took off 0 bases at V and 6 bases at J, with 14 bases between the two ends. The CDR3 region has the DNA TGTGCCAGCAGCTTAGCGACGGCGGGGCCGGATGGCTACACCTTC. This gives the protein CASSLATAGPDGYTF.

The chain is built from TRBV7-8 and TRBJ1-5, with 10 positions matching TRBD1. V lost 5 bases to trimming and J lost 2 bases; unmatched junction nucleotides: 12. Per the germline V gene, CDR1 is SGHVS and CDR2 is FQNEAQ. The CDR3 extends over 18 amino acids. CDR3 sequence: CASSPLGQGTSGNQPQHF. The CDR3 region has the DNA TGTGCCAGCAGCCCCCTGGGACAGGGGACTTCGGGCAATCAGCCCCAGCATTTT.

The chain is built from TRBV18 and TRBJ1-1; D is unresolved. Deletions cut 3 bases from V and 1 base from J, with 9 bases between. Germline loops: CDR1 KGHSH, CDR2 LQKENI. This CDR3 is 14 amino acids long. The CDR3: CASSPRTSNTEAFF. As DNA, the CDR3 is TGTGCCAGCTCACCTAGGACTTCGAACACTGAAGCTTTCTTT.

The rearrangement joins TRBV12-5 to TRBJ1-1; possibly TRBD1 for D (5 bases). The germline V gene has CDR1 LGHNT and CDR2 FRNRAP. V gave up 0 bases and J gave up 8 bases, with 16 bases separating them. The CDR3 is 15 amino acids. As DNA, the CDR3 is TGTGCTAGTGGTTTGGTAGGGGAAGTCGCTGGGGAAGCTTTCTTT. This sequence encodes CASGLVGEVAGEAFF.

Here the CDR3 reads CATRDEQYF. CDR3 DNA: TGCGCCACGAGAGACGAGCAGTACTTC. V usage is TRBV10-1 and J usage is TRBJ2-7, with D unclear. Germline V gives CDR1 WNHNN, CDR2 SYGVQD (reference sequence). The V end lost 10 bases, the J end lost 5 bases, and 6 bases lay between the germline ends. This CDR3 is built from 9 residues.

This clone was detected only once. The chain couples TRBV7-2 to TRBJ2-5; 13 bases match TRBD2. Trimming took 4 bases from V and 4 from J; bases not matched to a gene: 6. Germline values: CDR1 SGHTA, CDR2 FQGNSA. The length of the CDR3 is 16 residues. CDR3 DNA: TGTGCCAGCAGCTGGATGGGACTAGCGGGGATAGAGACCCAGTACTTC. Protein sequence: CASSWMGLAGIETQYF.

This chain uses TRBV7-9 with TRBJ1-1, with D tentatively TRBD1 (6 bases). CDR1 SEHNR and CDR2 FQNEAQ come from the germline V gene (reference sequence). This CDR3 has 15 amino acids. Deletions cut 3 bases from V and 3 bases from J, with 14 bases between. For the CDR3, the DNA is TGTGCCAGCAGCTTCTATCAATCAGGGGACACTGAAGCTTTCTTT. It is translated as CASSFYQSGDTEAFF.

In its sample, this clone was seen a few times. The chain uses TRBV5-6 and TRBJ1-3, with 10 bases aligning to TRBD1. The germline CDR1 and CDR2 sequences are SGHDT and YYEEEE. Trimming cost V 5 bases and J 2 bases; bases outside gene matches: 10. The CDR3 contains 17 residues. The DNA of the CDR3 is TGTGCCAGCAGAAGAACCGGGACAGGGGATGCTGGAAACACCATATATTTT. It is translated as CASRRTGTGDAGNTIYF.

The gene calls are TRBV4-2 and TRBJ2-1; 7 bases are a match to TRBD1. Germline CDR1 LGHNA, CDR2 YNFKEQ. Trimming took 3 bases from V and 7 from J; bases not matched to a gene: 6. The CDR3 extends over 14 amino acids. The CDR3 loop reads CASSQDSTGNEQFF. CDR3 nucleotide sequence: TGTGCCAGCAGCCAGGACTCGACAGGGAATGAGCAGTTCTTC.

The rearrangement uses TRBV5-5 and TRBJ1-5; TRBD1 is a possible D gene (6 bases). Looked up from germline, CDR1 is SGHKS and CDR2 is YYEKEE (reference sequence). The CDR3 extends over 15 amino acids. V was clipped by 4 bases and J by 0 bases, with 11 bases between them. CDR3 amino acids: CASSLWTDSNQPQHF. The CDR3 bases are TGTGCCAGCAGCCTTTGGACAGATAGCAATCAGCCCCAGCATTTT.

The chain carries TRBV13 and TRBJ2-7, with D uncertain. The CDR3 length is 12 residues. The germline V gene has CDR1 PRHDT and CDR2 FYEKMQ (reference sequence). The V end lost 1 base, the J end lost 3 bases, and 4 bases lay between the germline ends. The CDR3 loop is CASSLVVYEQYF. CDR3 nucleotide sequence: TGTGCCAGCAGCTTAGTCGTCTACGAGCAGTACTTC.

The V gene is TRBV4-3, the J gene TRBJ1-1; 9 nucleotides match TRBD1. V shed 4 bases and J 8 bases; nucleotides not matched to a gene: 2. CDR3 length: 12 residues. Germline V lookup: CDR1 LGHNA, CDR2 YSLEER. The CDR3 DNA is TGCGCCAGCAGCCGCGGGACAGGGGAAGCTTTCTTT. It specifies CASSRGTGEAFF.

This chain uses TRBV19 with TRBJ2-3, with 11 bases matching TRBD2. The J segment lost 1 base and the V segment lost 6 bases, leaving 3 bases of the junction unmatched. CDR3 length: 15 residues. Per germline, CDR1 LNHDA and CDR2 SQIVND (reference sequence). CDR3 residues: CASRMTSGGTDTQYF. The CDR3, as DNA: TGTGCCAGTAGGATGACTAGCGGGGGCACAGATACGCAGTATTTT.

The genes are TRBV5-8 and TRBJ2-2; D is ambiguous. V was trimmed by 1 base and J by 3 bases, leaving 4 bases between them. Germline-derived CDR1 and CDR2 are SGHTS and YDEGEE. The CDR3 runs to 13 residues. CDR3 in amino acids: CASSLTHTGELFF. CDR3 nucleotides: TGTGCCAGCAGCTTGACACACACCGGGGAGCTGTTTTTT.